The present entry profiles one T cell receptor (beta chain) with its context. The germline gives CDR1 MNHNS, CDR2 SASEGT. The CDR3 runs 12 residues. Trimming removed 5 bases from V and 13 bases from J, with 15 bases in between. The sample comes from a study of blood T cell repertoires in COVID-19. For the study at large: Sites in the United States, Italy and Spain provided acute and convalescent COVID-19 samples. The analysed material was cDNA or gDNA that came from T cells, B-cell-depleted T cells, or PBMCs.

Per the study methods: Estimation of nucleated cell counts was performed using reference gene primer amplification. TCRdb keeps only in-frame clones here, not all; method: immunoSEQ multiplex PCR. Clone size and the V and J calls come from that table; the DNA yielded D and trimming. This repertoire shows more than 150,000 clones, 80% to 90% found once; its top ten account for approximately 2.8%. The receptor's source is a man in his 60s with acute or convalescent COVID-19. This sequence joins TRBV6-1 and TRBJ2-1; maybe TRBD1 (6 bases). The specimen was peripheral blood. The chain's CDR3 is CASSHLQGTQFF. In nucleotides, the CDR3 is TGTGCCAGCAGTCACCTACAGGGTACACAGTTCTTC.